Included here is one T cell receptor beta chain sequence, with context. This record belongs to a study of blood T cell repertoires in COVID-19. Study details: Sample material is recorded as cDNA or gDNA derived from T cells, B-cell-depleted T cells, or PBMCs.

Germline V CDR1 and CDR2: SEHNR, FQNEAQ (reference sequence). The CDR3 consists of 16 residues. V lost 4 bases, J lost 8 bases, and 10 bases stayed unmatched. Assay: immunoSEQ multiplex PCR; the TCRdb copy retains only in-frame clones and omits some. The sample consists of 290,000 or so clones, 85% of them appearing once. The genes are TRBV7-9 and TRBJ1-4, with TRBD1 matching over 10 bases. The sequenced sample consisted of peripheral blood. The origin of this receptor is a man in his fifties with active or convalescent COVID-19. The CDR3 region is CASSSGGQGRWEKLFF. The CDR3 region has the DNA TGTGCCAGCAGCTCGGGGGGACAGGGGAGATGGGAAAAACTGTTTTTT.